This TCR beta chain was profiled in a study of blood T cell repertoires in COVID-19. The overall study: Researchers got acute and convalescent COVID-19 samples from the United States, Italy and Spain. Sources were T cells, B-cell-depleted T cells, or PBMCs; the material itself was cDNA or gDNA.

Original data processing: Estimates of nucleated cell counts were drawn from the amplification of reference gene primers. Produced via immunoSEQ multiplex PCR; TCRdb's table is partial and in-frame only. V and J calls plus clone size are reproduced from that table; the DNA served to infer D and trimming. This table has some 150,000 clones, approximately 90% appearing once. The germline gives CDR1 MNHEY, CDR2 SVGAGI. This CDR3 comprises 15 residues. Trimming removed 6 bases from V and 6 bases from J, with 20 bases in between. The source material was peripheral blood. The TCR originated in a woman in her sixties or seventies who had recovered from COVID-19. The chain uses TRBV6-5 and TRBJ1-2; D possibly corresponds to TRBD1 (5 bases). In DNA, the CDR3 is TGTGCCAGCAGCCTTACCTGGGGGGGTGACGATGGCTACACCTTC. It encodes CASSLTWGGDDGYTF.